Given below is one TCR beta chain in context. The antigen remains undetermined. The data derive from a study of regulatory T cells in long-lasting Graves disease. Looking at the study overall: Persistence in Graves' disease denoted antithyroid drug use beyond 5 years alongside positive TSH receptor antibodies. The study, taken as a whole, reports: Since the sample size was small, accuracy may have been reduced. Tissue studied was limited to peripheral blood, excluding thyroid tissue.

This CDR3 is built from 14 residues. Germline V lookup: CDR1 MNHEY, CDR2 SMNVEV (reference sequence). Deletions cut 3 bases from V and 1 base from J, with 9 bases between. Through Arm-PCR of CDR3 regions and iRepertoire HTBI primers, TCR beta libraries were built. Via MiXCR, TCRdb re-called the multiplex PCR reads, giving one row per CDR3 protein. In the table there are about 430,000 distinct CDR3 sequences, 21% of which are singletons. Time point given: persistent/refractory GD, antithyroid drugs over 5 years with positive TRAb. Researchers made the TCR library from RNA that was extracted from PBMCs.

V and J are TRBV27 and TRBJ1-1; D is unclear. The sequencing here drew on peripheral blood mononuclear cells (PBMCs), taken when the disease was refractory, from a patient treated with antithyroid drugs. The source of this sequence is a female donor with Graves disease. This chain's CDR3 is CASSLIDKNTEAFF. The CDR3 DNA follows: TGTGCCAGCAGTTTGATTGACAAGAACACTGAAGCTTTCTTT.